This T cell receptor beta chain was captured by sequencing in a study of blood T cell repertoires in COVID-19. At the level of the study: Nucleic acid was either cDNA or gDNA, and it came from T cells, B-cell-depleted T cells, or PBMCs.

The V and J ends lost 2 bases and 6 bases, in that order; junction bases with no gene match: 6. CDR3 length: 14 residues. The germline V gene encodes CDR1 LNHNV and CDR2 YYDKDF (reference sequence). Followed longitudinally, the Seattle patients had been enrolled during active infection. In the source study's methods: Quantification of nucleated cells was approximated via reference gene primer amplification. Repertoires were generated with immunoSEQ multiplex PCR, while TCRdb's copy carries only in-frame clones and drops some. V and J calls and clone size follow that table, whereas D and trimming were derived from the DNA. The sample has about 250,000 clones, around 88% seen once.

This chain uses TRBV15 with TRBJ1-2; 7 bases agree with TRBD1. The material sequenced was peripheral blood. The clonotype comes from a woman in her twenties or thirties with COVID-19, enrolled during active disease. CDR3: CATSRRGGGNGYTF. In DNA, the CDR3 is TGTGCCACCAGCAGAAGAGGGGGCGGGAATGGCTACACCTTC.